A selection of T cell receptor beta chains follows, all from one sample in a study of shared clonotypes between healthy human individuals. Some clones are missing from TCRdb's copy, which holds only in-frame ones; the method was immunoSEQ multiplex PCR. This table has 1.5 million to 2.5 million clones, around 96% appearing once. The sequencing input was naive CD8+ T cells sorted from blood. The receptors originated from a man between 18 and 29 years old in good health. Each CDR3 is given with its conserved first and last residue. D genes are given only for firm matches. Part of the rows lack a size; the others show once, few, many or a class for expanded clones.

TRBV11-2	NA	NA	TRBJ1-2	CASSDPKNGYTF	TGTGCCAGCAGCGACCCTAAAAATGGCTACACCTTC
TRBV28	NA	NA	TRBJ2-5	CASRMTGSETQYF	TGTGCCAGCAGGATGACAGGATCCGAGACCCAGTACTTC
TRBV27	TRBD2	NA	TRBJ2-5	CASSLWGGDQETQYF	TGTGCCAGCAGTTTATGGGGGGGAGACCAAGAGACCCAGTACTTC
TRBV6-1	NA	few	TRBJ2-7	CASSVLQGRYEQYF	TGTGCCAGCAGTGTTTTACAGGGAAGGTACGAGCAGTACTTC
TRBV6-1	TRBD2	NA	TRBJ2-7	CASSETSHSYEQYF	TGTGCCAGCAGTGAGACTAGCCACTCCTACGAGCAGTACTTC
TRBV14	NA	NA	TRBJ2-3	CASSQVHKDTQYF	TGTGCCAGCAGCCAAGTACATAAAGATACGCAGTATTTT
TRBV5-1	TRBD2	NA	TRBJ2-5	CASSLALAGGVTIETQYF	TGCGCCAGCAGCTTGGCTCTAGCGGGAGGGGTAACGATAGAGACCCAGTACTTC
TRBV5-1	TRBD1	NA	TRBJ2-7	CASSQGQGAYEQYF	TGCGCCAGCAGCCAGGGACAGGGGGCCTACGAGCAGTACTTC
TRBV30	TRBD2	NA	TRBJ2-1	CAWALAAEQFF	TGTGCCTGGGCACTAGCGGCTGAGCAGTTCTTC
TRBV9	TRBD2	NA	TRBJ2-5	CASSVGAGGAQETQYF	TGTGCCAGCAGCGTAGGGGCGGGGGGCGCCCAAGAGACCCAGTACTTC
TRBV19	NA	NA	TRBJ1-4	CASSIPGNEKLFF	TGTGCCAGTAGTATCCCCGGTAATGAAAAACTGTTTTTT
TRBV2	NA	NA	TRBJ2-7	CASRDPGKQYF	TGTGCCAGCAGAGACCCGGGCAAGCAGTACTTC
TRBV30	NA	NA	TRBJ2-6	CAWSAGTGANVLTF	TGTGCCTGGAGTGCCGGGACCGGGGCCAACGTCCTGACTTTC
TRBV7-3	TRBD1	NA	TRBJ2-7	CASSLMGQGYEQYF	TGTGCCAGCAGCTTAATGGGACAGGGGTACGAGCAGTACTTC
TRBV27	NA	NA	TRBJ2-7	CASSFRARYEQYF	TGTGCCAGCAGTTTCCGGGCGCGCTACGAGCAGTACTTC
TRBV4-1	TRBD1	NA	TRBJ2-1	CASSHPGQDPYNEQFF	TGCGCCAGCAGCCATCCGGGACAGGACCCCTACAATGAGCAGTTCTTC